This TCR beta chain was retrieved from a study of Ad26.COV2.S vaccination and SARS-CoV-2 variants. Treatment reported: roughly 20 received Ad26.COV2.S at low or high dose, single or two shots; roughly 5 received placebo; per-sample allocation not given. Day 63 after the first vaccine or placebo injection was the time point for sampling. The CDR3 has 14 residues. Trimming took 5 bases from V and 5 from J; bases not matched to a gene: 11. Germline CDR1 and CDR2: GTSNPN and SVGIG (reference sequence). The method was immunoSEQ multiplex PCR; TCRdb's version includes in-frame clones alone and lacks a portion of them. This sample has 380,000 or so clones, with about 89% found just once.

Sequences were derived from peripheral blood, sampled in a trial of Ad26.COV2.S vaccine versus placebo. The TCR comes from a person between 18 and 65 years old who received the Ad26.COV2.S COVID-19 vaccine or a placebo. The chain joins TRBV30 to TRBJ1-1; 7 nucleotides line up with TRBD1. The chain's CDR3 is CAWGQVGRGTEAFF. The CDR3 DNA sequence: TGTGCCTGGGGACAGGTCGGGAGAGGTACTGAAGCTTTCTTT.